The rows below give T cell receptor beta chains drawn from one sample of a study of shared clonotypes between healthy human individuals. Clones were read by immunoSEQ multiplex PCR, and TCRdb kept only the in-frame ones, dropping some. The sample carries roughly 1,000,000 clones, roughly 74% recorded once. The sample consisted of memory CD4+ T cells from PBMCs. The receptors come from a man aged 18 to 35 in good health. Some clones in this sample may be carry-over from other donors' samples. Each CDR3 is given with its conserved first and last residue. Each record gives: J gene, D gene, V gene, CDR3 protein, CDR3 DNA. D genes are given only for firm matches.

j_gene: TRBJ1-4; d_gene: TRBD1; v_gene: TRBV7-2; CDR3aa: CASSLGPAGGKLFF; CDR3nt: TGTGCCAGCAGCTTAGGCCCGGCAGGGGGAAAACTGTTTTTT
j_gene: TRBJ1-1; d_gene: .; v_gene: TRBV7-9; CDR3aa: CASSSTGSAEAFF; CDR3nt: TGTGCCAGCAGCTCCACAGGGAGCGCTGAAGCTTTCTTT
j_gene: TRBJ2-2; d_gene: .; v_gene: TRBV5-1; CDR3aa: CASSLVVAANTGELFF; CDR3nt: TGCGCCAGCAGCTTGGTTGTGGCAGCGAACACCGGGGAGCTGTTTTTT
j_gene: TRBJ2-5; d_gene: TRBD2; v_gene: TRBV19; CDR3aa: CASSIVLAGTQYF; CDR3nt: TGTGCCAGTAGTATAGTCCTAGCGGGAACCCAGTACTTC
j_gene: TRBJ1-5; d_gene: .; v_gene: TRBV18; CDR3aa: CASSPRGSPGQPQHF; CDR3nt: TGTGCCAGCTCACCCCGCGGGTCGCCAGGGCAGCCCCAGCATTTT
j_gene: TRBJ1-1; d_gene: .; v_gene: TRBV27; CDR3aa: CASSSGTDLFMNTEAFF; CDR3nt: TGTGCCAGCAGTTCCGGGACGGACCTATTCATGAACACTGAAGCTTTCTTT
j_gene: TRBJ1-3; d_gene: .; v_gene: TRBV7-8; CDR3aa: CASSAQGVVLGNTIYF; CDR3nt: TGTGCCAGCAGCGCACAGGGAGTAGTCCTTGGAAACACCATATATTTT
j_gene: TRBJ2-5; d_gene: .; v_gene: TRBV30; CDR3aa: CAWTGGSFNRDQYF; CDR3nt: TGTGCCTGGACTGGGGGTAGTTTTAATAGGGACCAGTACTTC
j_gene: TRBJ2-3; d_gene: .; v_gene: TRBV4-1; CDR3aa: CASSGRGAWGTDTQYF; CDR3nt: TGCGCCAGCAGCGGGAGAGGCGCATGGGGCACAGATACGCAGTATTTT
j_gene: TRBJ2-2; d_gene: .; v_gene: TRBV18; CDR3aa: CASSPRGAFRGGELFF; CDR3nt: TGTGCCAGCTCACCAAGGGGAGCCTTTCGAGGCGGGGAGCTGTTTTTT